The 32 T cell receptor beta chains presented below share a single source sample, sequenced in a study of Graves' ophthalmopathy and Graves' hyperthyroidism. The study amplified TCR beta CDR3 regions using RNA transcripts. HTBI-primed RT-PCR formed the first round, and a multiplex PCR formed the second. TCRdb re-called the multiplex PCR reads through MiXCR, storing one row per CDR3 protein. Of roughly 500,000 distinct CDR3 sequences listed, over 13% are singletons. The sample taken for sequencing was blood. The receptors derive from a woman aged 25-40 years with Graves' ophthalmopathy.

This clonotype was recorded many times. This chain joins TRBV12-3 or TRBV12-4 and TRBJ2-7; D is unresolved. This CDR3 contains 13 residues. V lost 7 bases and J lost 5, with 15 bases in between. This chain's CDR3 is CASNLGSANEQYF. The CDR3 DNA follows: TGTGCCAGCAACCTTGGGTCAGCAAACGAGCAGTACTTC.

This clonotype was counted ten times or more. The rearrangement joins TRBV2 to TRBJ2-7; D possibly corresponds to TRBD2 (5 bases). Germline V gene data show CDR1 as SNHLY and CDR2 as FYNNEI. V shed 8 bases and J shed 1 base, with 9 bases lying between them. The CDR3 is 12 residues long. The CDR3: CASLRDSYEQYF. The CDR3 DNA reads as TGTGCCAGCCTGAGGGATTCCTACGAGCAGTACTTC.

At least ten counts were recorded for this clonotype. The rearrangement joins TRBV11-2 to TRBJ2-5; 7 bases fit TRBD2. Germline trimming cut 1 base from V and 2 bases from J; bases unmatched to any gene: 19. Per the germline V gene, CDR1 is SGHAT and CDR2 is FQNNGV. The CDR3 covers 20 residues. As DNA, the CDR3 is TGTGCCAGCAGCTTAGTGTGGGGGGGGATGGCAGGACCAACTCAAGAGACCCAGTACTTC. As protein: CASSLVWGGMAGPTQETQYF.

The sample holds many counts of this clonotype. The rearrangement links TRBV5-1 to TRBJ2-7; D may match TRBD1 or TRBD2 (5 bases each). V lost 4 bases, J lost 6 bases, and 14 bases lay in between. The germline gives CDR1 SGHRS, CDR2 YFSETQ. The CDR3 covers 13 residues. The CDR3 region has the DNA TGCGCCAGCAGCCTCCGGGACGGCGGCGAGCAGTACTTC. Amino acid sequence: CASSLRDGGEQYF.

This clonotype was found many times. The V call is TRBV11-2, the J call TRBJ2-5, with D uncertain. This CDR3 contains 17 residues. Germline values: CDR1 SGHAT, CDR2 FQNNGV. V was pared by 1 base and J by 7 bases, with 22 bases between. The CDR3 DNA reads TGTGCCAGCAGCTTAGGAGGTCGGGCCGGCCAGCGCAGGACCCAGTACTTC. Protein sequence: CASSLGGRAGQRRTQYF. Together with reference TRBV11-2 and TRBJ2-5, the CDR3 gives the full variable domain: EAGVAQSPRYKIIEKRQSVAFWCNPISGHATLYWYQQILGQGPKLLIQFQNNGVVDDSQLPKDRFSAERLKGVDSTLKIQPAKLEDSAVYLCASSLGGRAGQRRTQYFGPGTRLLVL.

V is TRBV19 and J is TRBJ1-1, with D tentatively TRBD1 (6 bases). The CDR3 has 16 residues. Germline values: CDR1 LNHDA, CDR2 SQIVND (reference sequence). V was clipped by 2 bases and J by 0 bases, with 13 bases between them. The CDR3 DNA reads TGTGCCAGTAGTATATCTGGACAGCATATGAACACTGAAGCTTTCTTT. Translating it yields CASSISGQHMNTEAFF.

This clonotype was seen many times. The V call is TRBV7-8, the J call TRBJ1-1, with D tentatively TRBD1 (5 bases). The CDR3 spans 15 residues. V dropped 5 bases and J dropped 11 bases, with 24 bases sitting between them. The germline CDR1 and CDR2 sequences are SGHVS and FQNEAQ. The CDR3 reads CASSVSGTVILEAFF. Written as DNA, the CDR3 is TGTGCCAGCAGCGTGTCCGGGACGGTGATTTTGGAGGCTTTCTTT.

This clonotype was seen ten or more times. The chain uses TRBV19 and TRBJ1-1, with 8 bases fitting TRBD1. CDR1 and CDR2 (germline): LNHDA, SQIVND (reference sequence). V dropped 3 bases and J dropped 4; count of bases not matched to a gene: 4. The CDR3 spans 14 residues. CDR3 loop: CASSIDRGGTEAFF. The DNA of the CDR3 is TGTGCCAGTAGTATCGACAGGGGAGGCACTGAAGCTTTCTTT.

This clonotype was counted ten times or more. Sequence at one end of the junction differs from germline and may be a read error. V gene TRBV7-8 combines with J gene TRBJ1-1; TRBD1 aligns across 8 bases. Germline V gene data show CDR1 as SGHVS and CDR2 as FQNEAQ. The CDR3 runs to 17 residues. CDR3 nucleotides: TGTGCCGGCAGCGTCAAGTCAGGGGGCCTCGTGAACACTGAAGCTTTCTTT. Amino acids: CAGSVKSGGLVNTEAFF.

This clonotype was seen at least ten times. V is TRBV27 and J is TRBJ2-7; maybe TRBD1 (6 bases). The CDR3 has 13 residues. V was clipped by 6 bases and J by 7 bases, with 16 bases between them. Germline CDR1 reads MNHEY; CDR2 reads SMNVEV (reference sequence). CDR3 sequence: CASSLRGPREQYF. CDR3 nucleotide sequence: TGTGCCAGCAGCCTCAGGGGCCCGAGAGAGCAGTACTTC.

V gene TRBV12-3 or TRBV12-4 combines with J gene TRBJ1-6, with 7 positions matching TRBD1. The V and J ends lost 7 bases and 13 bases, in that order; junction bases with no gene match: 10. This CDR3 is 13 amino acids long. CDR3 protein: CASTTRGGKPLHF. CDR3 nucleotides: TGTGCCAGCACTACCAGGGGGGGAAAGCCCCTCCACTTT.

The J gene is TRBJ2-6, the V gene TRBV18; 9 bases align to TRBD2. V dropped 4 bases and J dropped 0; count of bases not matched to a gene: 16. Germline CDR1 KGHSH, CDR2 LQKENI. The CDR3 length is 21 residues. The CDR3 is CASSLLEQKLAGASGANVLTF. The CDR3 region has the DNA TGTGCCAGCTCACTGCTGGAACAAAAACTAGCGGGCGCCTCTGGGGCCAACGTCCTGACTTTC.

This clonotype was observed many times. V is TRBV12-3 or TRBV12-4 and J is TRBJ1-2, with unresolved D. V was shortened by 5 bases and J by 4 bases, with 11 bases between the two germline ends. The CDR3 totals 13 residues. The CDR3 loop reads CASSPSRIYGYTF. Written as DNA, the CDR3 is TGTGCCAGCAGTCCTTCTAGGATCTATGGCTACACCTTC.

This clonotype has just a few counts. The rearrangement joins TRBV20-1 to TRBJ2-2; unclear D gene. Looked up from germline, CDR1 is DFQATT and CDR2 is SNEGSKA (reference sequence). This CDR3 is built from 13 residues. V lost 6 bases and J 6 bases, leaving 14 bases between the germline ends. The CDR3 here is CSAPLPGPGELFF. The CDR3 coding sequence is TGCAGTGCACCCCTCCCAGGCCCCGGGGAGCTGTTTTTT.

Many counts were recorded for this clonotype. The chain has TRBV20-1 and TRBJ1-5, with D possibly TRBD1 on 5 matching bases. CDR3 length: 13 amino acids. Trimming took off 3 bases at V and 3 bases at J, with 9 bases between the two ends. The germline V gene has CDR1 DFQATT and CDR2 SNEGSKA (reference sequence). This CDR3 is CSARKGVNQPQHF. CDR3 sequence (DNA): TGCAGTGCTAGGAAAGGGGTCAATCAGCCCCAGCATTTT.

This clonotype was counted ten times or more. The V gene is TRBV19, the J gene TRBJ1-6; D not resolved. Germline lookup yields CDR1 LNHDA and CDR2 SQIVND (reference sequence). The CDR3 spans 14 residues. Trimming pared 6 bases from V and 0 bases from J, leaving 6 bases between. The CDR3: CASRASSYNSPLHF. CDR3 bases: TGTGCCAGTAGGGCGAGCTCCTATAATTCACCCCTCCACTTT. The full variable domain, in which reference TRBV19 and TRBJ1-6 provide the parts outside the CDR3, is DGGITQSPKYLFRKEGQNVTLSCEQNLNHDAMYWYRQDPGQGLRLIYYSQIVNDFQKGDIAEGYSVSREKKESFPLTVTSAQKNPTAFYLCASRASSYNSPLHFGNGTRLTVT.

This clonotype occurred a few times. This chain uses TRBV12-3 or TRBV12-4 with TRBJ1-3; D possibly corresponds to TRBD1 (5 bases). The V gene lost 6 bases and the J gene lost 0 bases, with 12 bases spanning the gap. This CDR3 is 15 amino acids long. The CDR3 nucleotides read TGTGCCAGCAGCCAGTGGGGGGACTCTGGAAACACCATATATTTT. As protein: CASSQWGDSGNTIYF.

The chain couples TRBV6-1 to TRBJ2-7; TRBD1 is a possible D gene (6 bases). V was pared by 6 bases and J by 2 bases, with 11 bases between. Germline V gives CDR1 MNHNS, CDR2 SASEGT. This CDR3 is 13 amino acids long. CDR3 bases: TGTGCCAGCAGGACAGGAGATGCCTACGAGCAGTACTTC. It translates to CASRTGDAYEQYF.

This clonotype came up many times. The chain links TRBV28 to TRBJ1-1; unclear D gene. The V end lost 3 bases, the J end lost 0 bases, and 5 bases lay between the germline ends. The germline V gene has CDR1 MDHEN and CDR2 SYDVKM. This CDR3 has 13 amino acids. CDR3 sequence: CASSFYMNTEAFF. CDR3 DNA: TGTGCCAGCAGTTTTTACATGAACACTGAAGCTTTCTTT.

This clonotype was found a few times. The rearrangement uses TRBV6-5 and TRBJ2-5, with 8 bases matching TRBD2. The CDR3 consists of 15 residues. J was trimmed by 9 bases and V by 4 bases; bases with no gene match: 13. Germline-derived CDR1 and CDR2 are MNHEY and SVGAGI. The CDR3 is CASSSGTSTRGAQYF. The CDR3 DNA follows: TGTGCCAGCAGTTCCGGGACTAGTACCCGGGGTGCCCAGTACTTC.

This clonotype appeared many times. The chain's CDR3 is CASNLAGGQETQYF. The DNA of the CDR3 is TGCGCCAGCAACCTAGCGGGGGGCCAAGAGACCCAGTACTTC. This rearrangement joins TRBV5-1 to TRBJ2-5; TRBD2 aligns across 11 bases. The CDR3 consists of 14 residues. V lost 6 bases, J lost 1 base, and 2 bases stayed unmatched. From germline, CDR1 is SGHRS and CDR2 YFSETQ.

This clonotype was recorded many times. The genes are TRBV28 and TRBJ1-1, with D uncertain. This CDR3 contains 15 residues. V shed 7 bases and J shed 2 bases, with 17 bases lying between them. Looked up from germline, CDR1 is MDHEN and CDR2 is SYDVKM. The CDR3, as DNA: TGTGCCAGCACGGGGTTCGGAGGTCAAAACACTGAAGCTTTCTTT. Encoded protein: CASTGFGGQNTEAFF.

This clonotype was counted ten times or more. The rearrangement joins TRBV2 to TRBJ2-2, with D hard to call. The CDR3 runs 13 residues. Trimming removed 6 bases at V and 4 bases at J, with 9 bases between. Germline CDR1 and CDR2: SNHLY and FYNNEI. CDR3 nucleotides: TGTGCCAGCAGCTATATTTCCACCGGGGAGCTGTTTTTT. It codes for CASSYISTGELFF. Full variable domain (outside the CDR3, taken from reference TRBV2 and TRBJ2-2): EPEVTQTPSHQVTQMGQEVILRCVPISNHLYFYWYRQILGQKVEFLVSFYNNEISEKSEIFDDQFSVERPDGSNFTLKIRSTKLEDSAMYFCASSYISTGELFFGEGSRLTVL.

The chain couples TRBV29-1 to TRBJ2-2; D ambiguous. Germline values: CDR1 SQVTM, CDR2 ANQGSEA. This CDR3 has 12 amino acids. The V end lost 5 bases, the J end lost 1 base, and 5 bases lay between the germline ends. The CDR3 here is CSVYGNTGELFF. CDR3 in DNA: TGCAGCGTTTACGGGAACACCGGGGAGCTGTTTTTT.

This clonotype was seen at least ten times. The chain recombines TRBV7-8 with TRBJ1-1, with D maybe TRBD1 (5 bases). CDR1 and CDR2 from the germline V gene are SGHVS and FQNEAQ. The CDR3 totals 14 residues. Trimming pared 5 bases from V and 5 bases from J, leaving 15 bases between. CDR3 sequence reads: CASSHTGWGTEAFF. The CDR3 nucleotides read TGTGCCAGCAGCCATACAGGTTGGGGGACTGAAGCTTTCTTT.

This clonotype was counted many times. This sequence joins TRBV6-5 and TRBJ1-6; 9 nucleotides line up with TRBD1. The V gene's germline CDR1 is MNHEY and CDR2 SVGAGI. Trimming removed 8 bases from V and 0 bases from J; junction bases left unmatched: 8. CDR3 length: 17 amino acids. CDR3 amino acids: CASRDRAPSSYNSPLHF. CDR3 nucleotide sequence: TGTGCCAGCCGGGACAGGGCACCCAGCTCCTATAATTCACCCCTCCACTTT.

This clonotype was picked up many times. The chain has TRBV12-3 or TRBV12-4 and TRBJ2-7, with 7 bases that match TRBD2. There are 13 residues in the CDR3. With V trimmed by 5 bases and J by 2 bases, 3 bases remained unmatched. CDR3 amino acids: CASSQGGPYEQYF. The CDR3 bases are TGTGCCAGCAGTCAGGGAGGGCCCTACGAGCAGTACTTC.

This clonotype turned up a few times. The chain uses TRBV29-1 and TRBJ2-6; no firm D call. Trimming removed 4 bases at V and 0 bases at J, with 4 bases between. This CDR3 comprises 13 residues. CDR1 is SQVTM, CDR2 ANQGSEA, per germline. CDR3 nucleotide sequence: TGCAGCGTTGTAGACTCTGGGGCCAACGTCCTGACTTTC. Protein: CSVVDSGANVLTF.

This clonotype was observed a few times. The V call is TRBV27, the J call TRBJ2-2; 9 bases align to TRBD1. CDR3 length: 17 residues. Per the germline V gene, CDR1 is MNHEY and CDR2 is SMNVEV (reference sequence). V trimming: 3 bases; J trimming: 4 bases; junction bases outside the gene matches: 9. The chain's CDR3 is CASSFGSGQGPTGELFF. The CDR3 nucleotides read TGTGCCAGCAGTTTCGGATCGGGACAGGGACCCACCGGGGAGCTGTTTTTT.

Ten or more counts support this clonotype. J is TRBJ1-6 and V is TRBV6-1; D possibly corresponds to TRBD1 (6 bases). V shed 4 bases and J shed 7 bases, with 8 bases lying between them. The germline V gene encodes CDR1 MNHNS and CDR2 SASEGT. The length of the CDR3 is 13 residues. For the CDR3, the DNA is TGTGCCAGCAGTGGACAGGAGAATTCACCCCTCCACTTT. Its translation is CASSGQENSPLHF.

This clonotype has at least ten counts. The J gene is TRBJ2-7, the V gene TRBV20-1, with 8 bases fitting TRBD2. The J segment lost 2 bases and the V segment lost 4 bases, leaving 10 bases of the junction unmatched. Germline V gene lookup returns CDR1 DFQATT and CDR2 SNEGSKA (reference sequence). The CDR3 is 15 residues long. CDR3 in DNA: TGCAGTGCTACTCCCGCGAAGCGGGGGACCTACGAGCAGTACTTC. Protein: CSATPAKRGTYEQYF.

This clonotype was detected ten times or more. The chain carries TRBV5-5 and TRBJ2-5; maybe TRBD2 (5 bases). The CDR3 runs 14 residues. Trimming took 4 bases from V and 2 from J, leaving 12 bases between them. In germline, CDR1 is SGHKS, CDR2 YYEKEE (reference sequence). The CDR3 protein is CASSQRTFQETQYF. CDR3 nucleotides: TGTGCCAGCAGCCAGCGGACTTTTCAAGAGACCCAGTACTTC. The full variable domain, with the rest looked up from reference TRBV5-5 and TRBJ2-5, is DAGVTQSPTHLIKTRGQQVTLRCSPISGHKSVSWYQQVLGQGPQFIFQYYEKEERGRGNFPDRFSARQFPNYSSELNVNALLLGDSALYLCASSQRTFQETQYFGPGTRLLVL.